The clone carrying this T cell receptor (beta chain) was seen only a few times. Unique molecular identifiers were built into the TCRbeta library. TCRdb independently ran MiXCR on the PCR reads; one entry per CDR3 protein. The sample shows about 640,000 distinct CDR3 sequences, approximately 15% of them seen only once. This entry is derived from a study of T-cell reconstitution after alpha-beta-depleted transplantation in children. This CDR3 has 15 residues. Germline assignment: CDR1 MNHEY and CDR2 SMNVEV (reference sequence). Between the trimmed V and J ends, which lost 3 bases and 5 bases, there was a span of 17 bases.

This clonotype was obtained from a human donor who donated a stem cell graft to a child with acute myeloid leukemia. The rearrangement joins TRBV27 to TRBJ2-7; tentative D call: TRBD1 (5 bases). The source material was PBMCs from the stem cell graft donor, sampled from the stem cell graft. CDR3 loop: CASSFGQLDIDEQYF. The CDR3 region has the DNA TGTGCCAGCAGTTTTGGACAACTCGATATCGACGAGCAGTACTTC.